This is a list of T cell receptor beta chains from one sample in a study of blood T cell repertoires in COVID-19. Generated by immunoSEQ multiplex PCR, the TCRdb table keeps only in-frame clones and is missing some. Here the sample spans 50,000 to 65,000 clones, 84% being singletons. Sequenced sample: peripheral blood. The origin of the receptors is a man aged 55 to 70 with COVID-19, enrolled during active disease. Each CDR3 is given with its conserved first and last residue. A D gene is named only where the DNA matches it firmly. A row's size may be missing; if present it is once, few, many or a size class.

v_gene: TRBV27; j_gene: TRBJ2-5; d_gene: TRBD2; abundance: -; CDR3aa: CASSLGGGETQYF; CDR3nt: TGTGCCAGCAGTTTAGGGGGGGGAGAGACCCAGTACTTC
v_gene: TRBV7-9; j_gene: TRBJ2-5; d_gene: TRBD2; abundance: few; CDR3aa: CASSTSGAGGPETQYF; CDR3nt: TGTGCCAGCAGTACCTCTGGGGCGGGAGGGCCAGAGACCCAGTACTTC
v_gene: TRBV19; j_gene: TRBJ2-3; d_gene: TRBD2; abundance: -; CDR3aa: CASSAGTSGTDTQYF; CDR3nt: TGTGCCAGTAGCGCCGGGACTAGCGGCACAGATACGCAGTATTTT
v_gene: TRBV5-1; j_gene: TRBJ2-7; d_gene: TRBD2; abundance: -; CDR3aa: CASSLAFPGGTYEQYF; CDR3nt: TGCGCCAGCAGCTTGGCTTTTCCGGGGGGGACCTACGAGCAGTACTTC
v_gene: TRBV19; j_gene: TRBJ1-5; d_gene: TRBD1; abundance: -; CDR3aa: CASSIMGTDNQPQHF; CDR3nt: TGTGCCAGTAGTATTATGGGGACAGACAATCAGCCCCAGCATTTT
v_gene: TRBV11-2; j_gene: TRBJ2-2; d_gene: -; abundance: few; CDR3aa: CASSLVVADNTGELFF; CDR3nt: TGTGCCAGCAGCTTAGTGGTTGCGGATAACACCGGGGAGCTGTTTTTT
v_gene: TRBV6-2/TRBV6-3; j_gene: TRBJ1-1; d_gene: -; abundance: -; CDR3aa: CASSYFYSDTEAFF; CDR3nt: TGTGCCAGCAGTTACTTTTACAGTGATACTGAAGCTTTCTTT
v_gene: TRBV5-1; j_gene: TRBJ1-2; d_gene: -; abundance: once; CDR3aa: CASSLEQGIDGYTF; CDR3nt: TGCGCCAGCAGCTTGGAACAGGGTATTGACGGCTACACCTTC
v_gene: TRBV12-5; j_gene: TRBJ1-3; d_gene: TRBD1; abundance: -; CDR3aa: CASGLTGGAGNTIYF; CDR3nt: TGTGCTAGCGGCTTGACAGGGGGCGCTGGAAACACCATATATTTT
v_gene: TRBV2; j_gene: TRBJ2-3; d_gene: TRBD1; abundance: -; CDR3aa: CATKRDRGGTDTQYF; CDR3nt: TGTGCCACGAAACGGGACAGGGGTGGAACAGATACGCAGTATTTT
v_gene: TRBV5-4; j_gene: TRBJ2-2; d_gene: -; abundance: -; CDR3aa: CASSLAGQNTGELFF; CDR3nt: TGTGCCAGCAGCTTGGCAGGACAAAACACCGGGGAGCTGTTTTTT
v_gene: TRBV5-1; j_gene: TRBJ2-2; d_gene: -; abundance: -; CDR3aa: CASSFSLVDTGELFF; CDR3nt: TGCGCCAGCAGCTTTTCACTAGTCGACACCGGGGAGCTGTTTTTT
v_gene: TRBV7-2; j_gene: TRBJ1-2; d_gene: -; abundance: -; CDR3aa: CASSAGGRRGYTF; CDR3nt: TGTGCCAGCAGCGCCGGGGGGCGTCGGGGCTACACCTTC
v_gene: TRBV7-8; j_gene: TRBJ2-1; d_gene: TRBD1; abundance: few; CDR3aa: CASSPRGQVRPAKSRGGLNEQFF; CDR3nt: TGTGCCAGCAGCCCCCGAGGACAGGTACGCCCGGCCAAATCTAGAGGGGGCCTGAATGAGCAGTTCTTC
v_gene: TRBV7-9; j_gene: TRBJ2-1; d_gene: -; abundance: -; CDR3aa: CASSSPLGGSWGNEQFF; CDR3nt: TGTGCCAGCAGCAGCCCCCTTGGTGGGAGCTGGGGCAATGAGCAGTTCTTC
v_gene: TRBV18; j_gene: TRBJ2-1; d_gene: TRBD2; abundance: -; CDR3aa: CASSPGTSHEQFF; CDR3nt: TGTGCCAGCTCACCAGGGACTAGCCATGAGCAGTTCTTC
v_gene: TRBV28; j_gene: TRBJ2-1; d_gene: TRBD2; abundance: -; CDR3aa: CASSSPILERGAYAYNEQFF; CDR3nt: TGTGCCAGCAGTTCACCAATACTAGAGCGGGGGGCGTACGCCTACAATGAGCAGTTCTTC
v_gene: TRBV5-4; j_gene: TRBJ2-7; d_gene: TRBD1; abundance: -; CDR3aa: CASRSVAGGQGGNEQYF; CDR3nt: TGTGCCAGCAGGTCCGTTGCTGGCGGACAGGGAGGAAACGAGCAGTACTTC
v_gene: TRBV4-1; j_gene: TRBJ2-3; d_gene: -; abundance: -; CDR3aa: CASSQEIATDTQYF; CDR3nt: TGCGCCAGCAGCCAAGAGATAGCGACAGATACGCAGTATTTT
v_gene: TRBV5-1; j_gene: TRBJ2-7; d_gene: -; abundance: -; CDR3aa: CASSFRVTSYEQYF; CDR3nt: TGCGCCAGCAGCTTCCGGGTTACCTCCTACGAGCAGTACTTC
v_gene: TRBV10-2; j_gene: TRBJ1-2; d_gene: -; abundance: -; CDR3aa: CASSDSGYSGYTF; CDR3nt: TGCGCCAGCAGTGACAGTGGTTATTCTGGCTACACCTTC
v_gene: TRBV10-1; j_gene: TRBJ1-2; d_gene: -; abundance: -; CDR3aa: CASSATGLGGYTF; CDR3nt: TGCGCCAGCAGTGCCACAGGGTTGGGAGGCTACACCTTC
v_gene: TRBV2; j_gene: TRBJ2-1; d_gene: TRBD2; abundance: -; CDR3aa: CASLILAGGPNEQFF; CDR3nt: TGTGCCAGCCTAATCCTAGCGGGAGGGCCCAATGAGCAGTTCTTC
v_gene: TRBV6-1; j_gene: TRBJ2-3; d_gene: TRBD2; abundance: -; CDR3aa: CASSEGIAGVQYF; CDR3nt: TGTGCCAGCAGTGAAGGGATAGCGGGGGTGCAGTATTTT
v_gene: TRBV7-3; j_gene: TRBJ2-6; d_gene: TRBD1; abundance: -; CDR3aa: CASSSQGARGANVLTF; CDR3nt: TGTGCCAGCAGCTCACAGGGGGCACGAGGGGCCAACGTCCTGACTTTC
v_gene: TRBV7-6; j_gene: TRBJ1-2; d_gene: -; abundance: -; CDR3aa: CASSPRYLQADYGYTF; CDR3nt: TGTGCCAGCAGCCCTAGATATTTACAGGCTGACTATGGCTACACCTTC
v_gene: TRBV10-3; j_gene: TRBJ1-1; d_gene: -; abundance: -; CDR3aa: CAISAGTEAFF; CDR3nt: TGTGCCATCAGTGCAGGGACAGAAGCTTTCTTT
v_gene: TRBV7-2; j_gene: TRBJ1-2; d_gene: TRBD1; abundance: -; CDR3aa: CASSTPGQGPLGGYTF; CDR3nt: TGTGCCAGCAGCACCCCGGGACAGGGCCCCCTGGGGGGCTACACCTTC
v_gene: TRBV10-3; j_gene: TRBJ2-5; d_gene: -; abundance: -; CDR3aa: CAISDSRGKETQYF; CDR3nt: TGTGCCATCAGTGACTCGAGAGGGAAAGAGACCCAGTACTTC
v_gene: TRBV19; j_gene: TRBJ1-3; d_gene: -; abundance: -; CDR3aa: CASRRGYPGNTIYF; CDR3nt: TGTGCCAGTAGGCGAGGGTACCCTGGAAACACCATATATTTT
v_gene: TRBV3-1/TRBV3-2; j_gene: TRBJ1-6; d_gene: -; abundance: -; CDR3aa: CASSQDFDSPLHF; CDR3nt: TGTGCCAGCAGCCAAGACTTCGATTCACCCCTCCACTTT
v_gene: TRBV2; j_gene: TRBJ1-2; d_gene: TRBD1; abundance: -; CDR3aa: CASSEYQGAYGYTF; CDR3nt: TGTGCCAGCAGTGAATACCAGGGGGCTTATGGCTACACCTTC
v_gene: TRBV5-6; j_gene: TRBJ2-5; d_gene: TRBD1; abundance: -; CDR3aa: CASSPGQTQETQYF; CDR3nt: TGTGCCAGCAGCCCGGGACAGACCCAAGAGACCCAGTACTTC
v_gene: TRBV11-3; j_gene: TRBJ1-1; d_gene: -; abundance: -; CDR3aa: CASSPNTGQNTEAFF; CDR3nt: TGTGCCAGCAGCCCAAATACAGGGCAGAACACTGAAGCTTTCTTT
v_gene: TRBV11-2; j_gene: TRBJ1-2; d_gene: -; abundance: -; CDR3aa: CASSLPGGADGYTF; CDR3nt: TGTGCCAGCAGCTTACCGGGGGGCGCGGATGGCTACACCTTC
v_gene: TRBV30; j_gene: TRBJ2-1; d_gene: -; abundance: -; CDR3aa: CAWTNRAGEQFF; CDR3nt: TGTGCCTGGACTAACAGGGCAGGGGAGCAGTTCTTC
v_gene: TRBV7-9; j_gene: TRBJ1-2; d_gene: -; abundance: many; CDR3aa: CASSQNPEDYGYTF; CDR3nt: TGTGCCAGCAGCCAGAACCCGGAGGACTATGGCTACACCTTC
v_gene: TRBV5-1; j_gene: TRBJ2-6; d_gene: TRBD2; abundance: -; CDR3aa: CASRGGINGANVLTF; CDR3nt: TGCGCCAGCCGGGGGGGCATTAATGGGGCCAACGTCCTGACTTTC
v_gene: TRBV10-2; j_gene: TRBJ2-5; d_gene: -; abundance: -; CDR3aa: CASSSYGGTQYF; CDR3nt: TGCGCCAGCAGTTCCTACGGGGGGACCCAGTACTTC
v_gene: TRBV9; j_gene: TRBJ1-1; d_gene: -; abundance: -; CDR3aa: CASTAGGHDTEAFF; CDR3nt: TGTGCCAGCACCGCCGGGGGGCATGACACTGAAGCTTTCTTT
v_gene: TRBV4-2; j_gene: TRBJ2-5; d_gene: -; abundance: once; CDR3aa: CASSQETGTVGETQYF; CDR3nt: TGTGCCAGCAGCCAAGAAACGGGGACTGTGGGAGAGACCCAGTACTTC
v_gene: TRBV9; j_gene: TRBJ2-1; d_gene: TRBD2; abundance: -; CDR3aa: CASEASGRAVDNEQFF; CDR3nt: TGTGCCAGCGAAGCTAGCGGGAGGGCGGTAGACAATGAGCAGTTCTTC
v_gene: TRBV2; j_gene: TRBJ1-2; d_gene: -; abundance: once; CDR3aa: CASSDYQGNYGYTF; CDR3nt: TGTGCCAGCAGTGATTATCAGGGTAACTATGGCTACACCTTC
v_gene: TRBV4-2; j_gene: TRBJ2-3; d_gene: TRBD1; abundance: -; CDR3aa: CASSLTGDRGITDTQYF; CDR3nt: TGTGCCAGCAGCCTTACCGGGGACAGGGGGATCACAGATACGCAGTATTTT
v_gene: TRBV6-5; j_gene: TRBJ1-1; d_gene: -; abundance: -; CDR3aa: CASREWTEAFF; CDR3nt: TGTGCCAGCAGGGAGTGGACTGAAGCTTTCTTT
v_gene: TRBV12-3/TRBV12-4; j_gene: TRBJ1-5; d_gene: -; abundance: -; CDR3aa: CASSPAGSQPQHF; CDR3nt: TGTGCCAGCAGCCCCGCAGGGTCTCAGCCCCAGCATTTT
v_gene: TRBV7-9; j_gene: TRBJ2-5; d_gene: TRBD1; abundance: -; CDR3aa: CASSPGTGGPPQETQYF; CDR3nt: TGTGCCAGCAGCCCCGGGACAGGGGGCCCCCCCCAAGAGACCCAGTACTTC
v_gene: TRBV5-5; j_gene: TRBJ2-2; d_gene: -; abundance: -; CDR3aa: CASSVGTAGTGELFF; CDR3nt: TGTGCCAGCAGCGTCGGGACCGCGGGGACCGGGGAGCTGTTTTTT
v_gene: TRBV28; j_gene: TRBJ2-7; d_gene: -; abundance: -; CDR3aa: CASSPQGFGDEQYF; CDR3nt: TGTGCCAGCAGTCCCCAGGGGTTCGGCGACGAGCAGTACTTC
v_gene: TRBV2; j_gene: TRBJ2-2; d_gene: TRBD2; abundance: many; CDR3aa: CASSVGGTNTGELFF; CDR3nt: TGTGCCAGCAGTGTCGGGGGGACGAACACCGGGGAGCTGTTTTTT
v_gene: TRBV7-3; j_gene: TRBJ2-3; d_gene: TRBD2; abundance: -; CDR3aa: CASSFLSGGATDTQYF; CDR3nt: TGTGCCAGCAGCTTCCTTAGCGGGGGGGCTACAGATACGCAGTATTTT
v_gene: TRBV7-2; j_gene: TRBJ2-7; d_gene: -; abundance: -; CDR3aa: CASSFQGPWNEQYF; CDR3nt: TGTGCCAGCAGCTTTCAGGGTCCGTGGAACGAGCAGTACTTC
v_gene: TRBV5-6; j_gene: TRBJ1-5; d_gene: TRBD1; abundance: few; CDR3aa: CASSWTQGAKNSNQPQHF; CDR3nt: TGTGCCAGCAGTTGGACACAGGGGGCTAAGAATAGCAATCAGCCCCAGCATTTT
v_gene: TRBV7-9; j_gene: TRBJ2-7; d_gene: TRBD2; abundance: -; CDR3aa: CASSSERSGEGYHEQYF; CDR3nt: TGTGCCAGCAGCTCCGAGAGGTCCGGGGAGGGGTATCACGAGCAGTACTTC
v_gene: TRBV7-9; j_gene: TRBJ1-1; d_gene: -; abundance: -; CDR3aa: CASSLALAEAFF; CDR3nt: TGTGCCAGCAGCCTTGCGTTAGCTGAAGCTTTCTTT
v_gene: TRBV7-3; j_gene: TRBJ2-1; d_gene: -; abundance: -; CDR3aa: CASSPNAGSYNEQFF; CDR3nt: TGTGCCAGCAGCCCAAATGCGGGGTCCTACAATGAGCAGTTCTTC
v_gene: TRBV30; j_gene: TRBJ1-1; d_gene: -; abundance: few; CDR3aa: CAWSLGTWNTEAFF; CDR3nt: TGTGCCTGGAGCCTCGGGACTTGGAACACTGAAGCTTTCTTT
v_gene: TRBV6-4; j_gene: TRBJ2-3; d_gene: -; abundance: -; CDR3aa: CASRRQVDTDTQYF; CDR3nt: TGTGCCAGCAGACGACAAGTGGACACAGATACGCAGTATTTT